Presented here are 10 T cell receptor beta chains from one specimen sequenced in a study of control samples from healthy donors and cancer patients. Produced via immunoSEQ multiplex PCR; TCRdb's table is partial and in-frame only. Of about 24,000 clones in the sample, approximately 80% were seen once. Material: PBMCs. Receptor source: a man between 60 and 75 years old with head and neck cancer.

For the CDR3, the DNA is TGTGCCAGCAGCCCAGACTACAACTACAATGAGCAGTTCTTC. Protein sequence: CASSPDYNYNEQFF. The chain uses TRBV14 and TRBJ2-1; TRBD2 is a possible D gene (5 bases). Germline CDR1 is SGHDN and CDR2 is FVKESK. V was shortened by 4 bases and J by 3 bases, with 10 bases between the two germline ends. This CDR3 is built from 14 residues.

This clone was counted between two and nine times. The V call is TRBV30, the J call TRBJ1-4; no clear D. This CDR3 contains 13 residues. Looked up from germline, CDR1 is GTSNPN and CDR2 is SVGIG (reference sequence). Between the trimmed V and J ends, which lost 6 bases and 0 bases, there was a span of 8 bases. This CDR3 reads CACSPSTNEKLFF. The DNA of the CDR3 is TGTGCCTGTAGCCCCTCAACTAATGAAAAACTGTTTTTT.

This chain links TRBV11-2 with TRBJ1-2; D is unclear. Germline CDR1 reads SGHAT; CDR2 reads FQNNGV. V gave up 0 bases and J gave up 1 base, with 12 bases separating them. This CDR3 has 16 residues. This CDR3 is CASSLDPHSLNYGYTF. The CDR3 DNA sequence: TGTGCCAGCAGCTTAGATCCACACAGTCTTAACTATGGCTACACCTTC.

V is TRBV7-6 and J is TRBJ1-2; possible D gene TRBD1, 6 bases. CDR1 SGHVS and CDR2 FNYEAQ come from the germline V gene. V shed 5 bases and J shed 5 bases, with 12 bases lying between them. The length of the CDR3 is 13 residues. CDR3 protein: CASSPGHRYGYTF. CDR3 sequence (DNA): TGTGCCAGCAGCCCGGGACACCGGTATGGCTACACCTTC.

This chain uses TRBV11-2 with TRBJ2-3; a weak D match, TRBD2 (6 bases). This CDR3 contains 14 residues. Looked up from germline, CDR1 is SGHAT and CDR2 is FQNNGV. The V and J ends lost 5 bases and 2 bases respectively, with 11 bases between them. CDR3 protein: CASSPRDFTDTQYF. CDR3 nucleotides: TGTGCCAGCAGCCCTCGGGACTTCACAGATACGCAGTATTTT.

The rearrangement uses TRBV3-1 (or the pseudogene TRBV3-2) and TRBJ1-1; D uncertain. The CDR3 has 14 residues. Between the trimmed V and J ends, which lost 3 bases and 1 base, there was a span of 9 bases. CDR1 is LGHDT, CDR2 YNNKEL, per germline (reference sequence). The CDR3 here is CASSQGNRNTEAFF. The CDR3 DNA reads as TGTGCCAGCAGCCAGGGGAACAGGAACACTGAAGCTTTCTTT.

This clone was recorded only once. The chain employs TRBV5-8 and TRBJ2-1; tentatively, D is TRBD1 or TRBD2 (5 bases each). This CDR3 region has 15 residues. CDR1 SGHTS and CDR2 YDEGEE come from the germline V gene. Trimming stripped 2 bases from V and 4 bases from J, with 13 bases between. CDR3 DNA: TGTGCCAGCAGCTTCGACACGGGACGTTACAATGAGCAGTTCTTC. Translation: CASSFDTGRYNEQFF.

The chain is built from TRBV6-1 and TRBJ2-7, with 9 bases fitting TRBD1. V was pared by 0 bases and J by 3 bases, with 6 bases of the junction left unmatched. Germline V gives CDR1 MNHNS, CDR2 SASEGT. The CDR3 length is 16 residues. The CDR3 coding sequence is TGTGCCAGCAGTGAAGCAGGGACAGGGATTCACTACGAGCAGTACTTC. This encodes CASSEAGTGIHYEQYF.

This clone is deemed medium-sized. The chain carries TRBV15 and TRBJ1-1; D unresolved. CDR1 LNHNV and CDR2 YYDKDF come from the germline V gene (reference sequence). Trimming took 3 bases from V and 5 from J, leaving 10 bases between them. The CDR3 spans 13 residues. CDR3 region: CATSSPPSTEAFF. DNA for the CDR3: TGTGCCACCAGCAGCCCCCCGTCGACTGAAGCTTTCTTT.

V usage is TRBV29-1 and J usage is TRBJ2-1, with D possibly TRBD1 on 6 matching bases. The CDR3 runs to 12 residues. Trimming stripped 4 bases from V and 3 bases from J, with 7 bases between. Germline V gene sequence: CDR1 SQVTM, CDR2 ANQGSEA. CDR3 DNA sequence: TGCAGCGTTGCGGACAGCTACAATGAGCAGTTCTTC. Protein: CSVADSYNEQFF.